Presented here are 13 T cell receptor beta chains from one specimen sequenced in a study of cytomegalovirus exposure and HLA in healthy donors. It was with 60 Vbeta and 13 Jbeta primers that the PCR ran. The repertoire was sequenced with immunoSEQ multiplex PCR; TCRdb's copy has only in-frame clones and lacks some. This table holds roughly 200,000 clones, almost 85% found once. The sample was PBMCs. These TCRs come from a woman aged 40 to 50 in good health and CMV-seronegative.

This clone came up a few times. V is TRBV6-1 and J is TRBJ1-6, with D unclear. Trimming shortened V by 1 base and J by 0 bases, and 10 bases separated the two germline ends. The CDR3 length is 17 residues. CDR1 is MNHNS and CDR2 is SASEGT in the germline V gene. DNA of the CDR3: TGTGCCAGCAGTGAAGGTACGGGGAGCTCCTATAATTCACCCCTCCACTTT. It translates to CASSEGTGSSYNSPLHF.

The chain carries TRBV30 and TRBJ1-2; 8 bases agree with TRBD1. This CDR3 is built from 14 residues. Germline V gene data show CDR1 as GTSNPN and CDR2 as SVGIG (reference sequence). Trimming cost V 5 bases and J 4 bases; bases outside gene matches: 9. The CDR3 DNA reads as TGTGCCTGGTCCCCCGCCAGGGGGCCCTATGGCTACACCTTC. Its protein product is CAWSPARGPYGYTF.

The chain recombines TRBV18 with TRBJ2-7; D may be TRBD2 (5 bases). The V gene lost 0 bases and the J gene lost 6 bases, with 9 bases spanning the gap. This CDR3 contains 13 residues. The germline CDR1 and CDR2 sequences are KGHSH and LQKENI. The chain's CDR3 is CASSPPVAGEQYF. DNA of the CDR3: TGTGCCAGCTCACCACCAGTGGCGGGCGAGCAGTACTTC. Complete variable domain (other parts from reference TRBV18 and TRBJ2-7): NAGVMQNPRHLVRRRGQEARLRCSPMKGHSHVYWYRQLPEEGLKFMVYLQKENIIDESGMPKERFSAEFPKEGPSILRIQQVVRGDSAAYFCASSPPVAGEQYFGPGTRLTVT.

In this sample, this clone turned up a few times. This chain joins TRBV18 and TRBJ1-3; 7 nucleotides align to TRBD1. The CDR3 loop spans 15 amino acids. With 2 bases clipped from V and 0 bases from J, the junction kept 1 base outside the gene matches. CDR1 KGHSH and CDR2 LQKENI come from the germline V gene. This CDR3 is CASSPGQVSGNTIYF. CDR3 coding DNA: TGTGCCAGCTCACCAGGACAGGTCTCTGGAAACACCATATATTTT.

J is TRBJ2-1 and V is TRBV27; D is possibly TRBD2 (7 bases). The CDR3 extends over 18 amino acids. The germline gives CDR1 MNHEY, CDR2 SMNVEV (reference sequence). V gave up 3 bases and J gave up 6 bases, with 24 bases separating them. The CDR3 loop is CASSLIVGRGPHLNEQFF. The CDR3 DNA sequence: TGTGCCAGCAGTTTGATTGTGGGGCGGGGGCCACATCTCAATGAGCAGTTCTTC.

This clone was detected once. The chain employs TRBV7-9 and TRBJ1-3; perhaps TRBD1 as D (5 bases). The CDR3 totals 15 residues. V shed 5 bases and J shed 4 bases, with 15 bases lying between them. Germline CDR1 is SEHNR and CDR2 is FQNEAQ (reference sequence). CDR3 sequence: CASSPRGTEGNTIYF. Written as DNA, the CDR3 is TGTGCCAGCAGCCCTCGCGGGACGGAAGGAAACACCATATATTTT.

The rearrangement uses TRBV28 and TRBJ1-5, with TRBD1 matching over 8 bases. Germline V lookup: CDR1 MDHEN, CDR2 SYDVKM. This CDR3 spans 14 amino acids. The V segment lost 6 bases and the J segment 7 bases; nucleotides outside the gene matches: 8. The CDR3 sequence is CASRPTGGVQPQHF. CDR3 in DNA: TGTGCCAGCAGGCCTACAGGGGGGGTACAGCCCCAGCATTTT. The full variable domain, rest sourced from reference TRBV28 and TRBJ1-5, is DVKVTQSSRYLVKRTGEKVFLECVQDMDHENMFWYRQDPGLGLRLIYFSYDVKMKEKGDIPEGYSVSREKKERFSLILESASTNQTSMYLCASRPTGGVQPQHFGDGTRLSIL.

This sequence joins TRBV28 and TRBJ2-1; D unresolved. In germline, CDR1 is MDHEN, CDR2 SYDVKM. The ends were cut back, 3 bases at V and 5 bases at J, with 20 bases in the middle. The CDR3 is 17 residues long. This CDR3 is CASSLVGLPEGDNEQFF. In DNA, the CDR3 is TGTGCCAGCAGTTTGGTCGGCCTACCCGAAGGAGACAATGAGCAGTTCTTC. The full variable domain, its missing parts supplied by reference TRBV28 and TRBJ2-1, is DVKVTQSSRYLVKRTGEKVFLECVQDMDHENMFWYRQDPGLGLRLIYFSYDVKMKEKGDIPEGYSVSREKKERFSLILESASTNQTSMYLCASSLVGLPEGDNEQFFGPGTRLTVL.

The chain uses TRBV9 and TRBJ1-5; D unclear. The germline gives CDR1 SGDLS, CDR2 YYNGEE. The CDR3 totals 15 residues. The germline V and J ends were trimmed by 3 bases and 2 bases, with 12 bases remaining between them. CDR3 sequence (DNA): TGTGCCAGCAGCGAGGGAGGACTCGGCAATCAGCCCCAGCATTTT. Residues: CASSEGGLGNQPQHF.

This rearrangement joins TRBV28 to TRBJ1-5, with 9 bases matching TRBD1. V trimming: 6 bases; J trimming: 6 bases; junction bases outside the gene matches: 9. CDR3 length: 15 residues. Germline assignment: CDR1 MDHEN and CDR2 SYDVKM. This CDR3 is CASRQEGQGGQPQHF. CDR3 coding DNA: TGTGCCAGCAGACAGGAGGGACAGGGCGGTCAGCCCCAGCATTTT.

CDR3 sequence (DNA): TGTGCCAGCAGTTCCCCCCTCGGTGAAGCTTTCTTT. Protein sequence: CASSSPLGEAFF. This sequence joins TRBV28 and TRBJ1-1; no clear D gene. CDR1 and CDR2 from the germline V gene are MDHEN and SYDVKM. The CDR3 is 12 amino acids. The germline V and J ends were trimmed by 4 bases and 7 bases, with 10 bases remaining between them.

The chain couples TRBV7-2 to TRBJ2-5; D is possibly TRBD2 (6 bases). The CDR3 consists of 17 residues. The germline V gene encodes CDR1 SGHTA and CDR2 FQGNSA. The V end was cut by 2 bases, the J end by 0 bases, with 16 bases between. CDR3 residues: CASSLRPTSLYQETQYF. The CDR3 DNA follows: TGTGCCAGCAGCTTAAGGCCCACTAGCCTGTACCAAGAGACCCAGTACTTC.

The rearrangement joins TRBV13 to TRBJ2-1; 12 positions match TRBD2. The CDR3 has 16 amino acids. Germline CDR1 PRHDT, CDR2 FYEKMQ (reference sequence). V lost 5 bases to trimming and J lost 5 bases; unmatched junction nucleotides: 7. Here the CDR3 DNA reads TGTGCCAGCAGCACAAGGGGACTAGCGGGTGACAATGAGCAGTTCTTC. Protein product: CASSTRGLAGDNEQFF.